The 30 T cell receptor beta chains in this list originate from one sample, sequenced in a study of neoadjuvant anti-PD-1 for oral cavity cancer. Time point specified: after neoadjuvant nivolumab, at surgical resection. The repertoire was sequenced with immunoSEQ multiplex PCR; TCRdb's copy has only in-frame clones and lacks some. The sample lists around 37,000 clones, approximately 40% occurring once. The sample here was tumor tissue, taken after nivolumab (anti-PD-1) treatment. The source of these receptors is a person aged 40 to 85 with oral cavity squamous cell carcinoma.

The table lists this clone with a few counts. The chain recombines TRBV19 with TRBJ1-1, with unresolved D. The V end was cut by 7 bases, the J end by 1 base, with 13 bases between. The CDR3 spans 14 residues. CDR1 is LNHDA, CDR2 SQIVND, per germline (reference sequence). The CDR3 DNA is TGTGCCAGTAACCGAGGTGGAAAGAACACTGAAGCTTTCTTT. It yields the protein CASNRGGKNTEAFF. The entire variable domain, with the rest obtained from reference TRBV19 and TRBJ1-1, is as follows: DGGITQSPKYLFRKEGQNVTLSCEQNLNHDAMYWYRQDPGQGLRLIYYSQIVNDFQKGDIAEGYSVSREKKESFPLTVTSAQKNPTAFYLCASNRGGKNTEAFFGQGTRLTVV.

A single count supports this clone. The CDR3 bases are TGCGCCAGCAGCCTGACTACGACAGGCCAAAACTATGGCTACACCTTC. Protein: CASSLTTTGQNYGYTF. The chain joins TRBV5-1 to TRBJ1-2; a weak D match, TRBD1 (6 bases). The CDR3 totals 16 residues. Germline V gene sequence: CDR1 SGHRS, CDR2 YFSETQ. Trimming cost V 4 bases and J 2 bases, with 18 bases left between them.

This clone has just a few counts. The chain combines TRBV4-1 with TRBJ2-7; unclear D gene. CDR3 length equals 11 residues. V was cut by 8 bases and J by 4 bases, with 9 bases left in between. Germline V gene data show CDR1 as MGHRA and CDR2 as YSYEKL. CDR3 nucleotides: TGCGCCAGCGGCAGCGTTTACGAGCAGTACTTC. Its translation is CASGSVYEQYF.

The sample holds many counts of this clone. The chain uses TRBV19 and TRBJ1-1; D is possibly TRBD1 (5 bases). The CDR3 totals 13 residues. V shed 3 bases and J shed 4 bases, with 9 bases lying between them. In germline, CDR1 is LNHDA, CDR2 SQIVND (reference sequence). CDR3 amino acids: CASSMGVGTEAFF. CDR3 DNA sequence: TGTGCCAGTAGTATGGGGGTCGGCACTGAAGCTTTCTTT.

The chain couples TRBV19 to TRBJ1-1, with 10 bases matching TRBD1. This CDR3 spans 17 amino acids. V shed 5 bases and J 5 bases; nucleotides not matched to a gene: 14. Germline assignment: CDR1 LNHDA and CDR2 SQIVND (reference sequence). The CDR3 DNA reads TGTGCCAGTAGTCCGAGACAGGGGGCCTTTCAGGAGACTGAAGCTTTCTTT. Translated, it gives CASSPRQGAFQETEAFF.

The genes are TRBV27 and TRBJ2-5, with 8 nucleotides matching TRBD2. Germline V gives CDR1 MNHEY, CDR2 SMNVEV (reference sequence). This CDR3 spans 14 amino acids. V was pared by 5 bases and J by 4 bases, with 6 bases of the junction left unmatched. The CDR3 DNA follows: TGTGCCAGCAGTCACCCAGCGGGAGCAGAGACCCAGTACTTC. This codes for CASSHPAGAETQYF.

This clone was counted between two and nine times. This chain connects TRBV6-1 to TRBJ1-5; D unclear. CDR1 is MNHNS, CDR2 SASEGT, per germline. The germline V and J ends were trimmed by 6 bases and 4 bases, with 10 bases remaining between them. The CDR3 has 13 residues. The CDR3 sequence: CASRIRENQPQHF. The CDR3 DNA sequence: TGTGCCAGCAGGATACGGGAAAATCAGCCCCAGCATTTT.

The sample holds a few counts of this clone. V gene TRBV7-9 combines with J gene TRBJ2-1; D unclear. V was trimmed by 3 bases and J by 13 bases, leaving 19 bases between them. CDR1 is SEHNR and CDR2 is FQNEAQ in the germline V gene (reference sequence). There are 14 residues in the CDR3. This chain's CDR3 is CASSFTPPRVAQFF. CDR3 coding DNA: TGTGCCAGCAGCTTTACCCCCCCCCGGGTAGCTCAGTTCTTC.

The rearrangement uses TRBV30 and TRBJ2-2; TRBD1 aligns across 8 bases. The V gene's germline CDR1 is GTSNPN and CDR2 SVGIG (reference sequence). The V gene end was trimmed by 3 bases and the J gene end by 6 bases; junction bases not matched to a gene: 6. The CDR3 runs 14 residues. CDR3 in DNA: TGTGCCTGGAGGGAGGACAGGGTGTCCGGGGAGCTGTTTTTT. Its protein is CAWREDRVSGELFF.

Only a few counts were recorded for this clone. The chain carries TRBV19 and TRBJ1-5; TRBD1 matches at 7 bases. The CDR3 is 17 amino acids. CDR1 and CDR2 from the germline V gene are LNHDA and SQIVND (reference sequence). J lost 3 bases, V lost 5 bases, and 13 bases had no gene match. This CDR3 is CASSYRQGGMFNQPQHF. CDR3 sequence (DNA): TGTGCCAGTAGTTATAGACAGGGAGGGATGTTCAATCAGCCCCAGCATTTT.

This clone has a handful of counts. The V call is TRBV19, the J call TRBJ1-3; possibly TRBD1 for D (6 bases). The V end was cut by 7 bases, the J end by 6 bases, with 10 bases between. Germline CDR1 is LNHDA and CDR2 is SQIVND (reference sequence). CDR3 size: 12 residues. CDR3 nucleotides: TGTGCCAGTACAGGGGCTGCAAACACCATATATTTT. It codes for CASTGAANTIYF.

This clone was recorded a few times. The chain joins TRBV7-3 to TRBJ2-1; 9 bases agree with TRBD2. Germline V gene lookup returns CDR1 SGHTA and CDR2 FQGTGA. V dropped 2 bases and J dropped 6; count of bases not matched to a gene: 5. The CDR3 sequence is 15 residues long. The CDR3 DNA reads TGTGCCAGCAGCTTAGTCCCTAGCGGGATCAATGAGCAGTTCTTC. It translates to CASSLVPSGINEQFF.

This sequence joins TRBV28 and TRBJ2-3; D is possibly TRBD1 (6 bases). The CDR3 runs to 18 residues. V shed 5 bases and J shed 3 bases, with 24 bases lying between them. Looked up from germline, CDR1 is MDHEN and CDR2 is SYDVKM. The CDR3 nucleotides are TGTGCCAGCAGTCCAGATACACAGGGAAAAGGGTTGACAGATACGCAGTATTTT. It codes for CASSPDTQGKGLTDTQYF.

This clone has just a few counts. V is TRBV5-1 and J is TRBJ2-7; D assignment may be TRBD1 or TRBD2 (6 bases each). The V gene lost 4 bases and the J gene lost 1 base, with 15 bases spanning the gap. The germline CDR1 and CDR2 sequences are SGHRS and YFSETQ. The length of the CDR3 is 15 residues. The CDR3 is CASSRPGAESYEQYF. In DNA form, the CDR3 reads TGCGCCAGCAGCCGCCCGGGGGCCGAGTCCTACGAGCAGTACTTC. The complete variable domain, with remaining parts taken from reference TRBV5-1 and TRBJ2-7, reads KAGVTQTPRYLIKTRGQQVTLSCSPISGHRSVSWYQQTPGQGLQFLFEYFSETQRNKGNFPGRFSGRQFSNSRSEMNVSTLELGDSALYLCASSRPGAESYEQYFGPGTRLTVT.

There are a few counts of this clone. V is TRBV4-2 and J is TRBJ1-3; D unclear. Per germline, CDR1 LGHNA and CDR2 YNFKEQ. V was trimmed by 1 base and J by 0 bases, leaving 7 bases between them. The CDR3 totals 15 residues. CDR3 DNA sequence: TGTGCCAGCAGCCAAGGGTTGAGCTCTGGAAACACCATATATTTT. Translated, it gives CASSQGLSSGNTIYF.

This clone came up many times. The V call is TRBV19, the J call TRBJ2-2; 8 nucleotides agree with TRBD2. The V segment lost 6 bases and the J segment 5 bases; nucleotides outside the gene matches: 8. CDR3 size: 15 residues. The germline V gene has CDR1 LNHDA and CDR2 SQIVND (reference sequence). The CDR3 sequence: CASRRAGERTGELFF. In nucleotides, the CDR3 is TGTGCCAGTAGGAGAGCGGGAGAGAGGACCGGGGAGCTGTTTTTT.

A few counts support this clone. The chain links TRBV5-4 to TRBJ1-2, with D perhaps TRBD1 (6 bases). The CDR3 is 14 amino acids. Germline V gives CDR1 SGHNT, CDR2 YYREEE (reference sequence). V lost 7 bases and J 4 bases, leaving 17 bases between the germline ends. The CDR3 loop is CASSPRGGSYGYTF. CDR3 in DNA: TGTGCCAGCTCACCCCGCGGGGGCAGCTATGGCTACACCTTC.

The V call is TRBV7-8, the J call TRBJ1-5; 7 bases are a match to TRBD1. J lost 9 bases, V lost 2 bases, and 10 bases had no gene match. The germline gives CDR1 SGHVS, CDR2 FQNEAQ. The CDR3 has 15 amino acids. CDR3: CASSLHRQGWTPQHF. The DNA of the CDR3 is TGTGCCAGCAGCTTACATCGACAGGGATGGACGCCCCAGCATTTT.

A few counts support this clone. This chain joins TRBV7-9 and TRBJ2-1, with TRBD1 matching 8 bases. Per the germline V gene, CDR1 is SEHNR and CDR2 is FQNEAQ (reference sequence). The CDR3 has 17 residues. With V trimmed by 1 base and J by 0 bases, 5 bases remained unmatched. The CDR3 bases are TGTGCCAGCAGCTTAGACAGGGGGACACACTCCTACAATGAGCAGTTCTTC. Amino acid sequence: CASSLDRGTHSYNEQFF.

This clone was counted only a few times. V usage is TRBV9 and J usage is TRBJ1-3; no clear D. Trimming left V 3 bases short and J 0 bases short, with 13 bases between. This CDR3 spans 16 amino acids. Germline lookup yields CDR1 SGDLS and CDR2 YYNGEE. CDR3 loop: CASSARFSASGNTIYF. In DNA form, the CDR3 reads TGTGCCAGCAGCGCCCGGTTCTCAGCCTCTGGAAACACCATATATTTT.

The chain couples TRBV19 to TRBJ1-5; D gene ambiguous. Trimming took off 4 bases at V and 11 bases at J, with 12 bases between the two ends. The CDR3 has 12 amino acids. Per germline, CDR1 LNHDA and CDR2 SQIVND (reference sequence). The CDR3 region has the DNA TGTGCCAGTAGTACCTCAGAGCAGTCCCAGCATTTT. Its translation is CASSTSEQSQHF.

The CDR3 nucleotides are TGTGCCAGCAGGAGGGCTAACTACTACGAGCAGTACTTC. Translated, it gives CASRRANYYEQYF. J is TRBJ2-7 and V is TRBV6-5; weak D call: TRBD2 (5 bases). The CDR3 is 13 amino acids. Germline V lookup: CDR1 MNHEY, CDR2 SVGAGI. Deletions cut 6 bases from V and 3 bases from J, with 12 bases between.

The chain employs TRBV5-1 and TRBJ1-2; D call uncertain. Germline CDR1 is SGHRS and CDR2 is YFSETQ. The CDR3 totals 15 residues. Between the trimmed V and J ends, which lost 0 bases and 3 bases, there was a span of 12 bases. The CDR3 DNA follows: TGCGCCAGCAGCTTGGCCGACGGAGATTACTATGGCTACACCTTC. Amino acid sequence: CASSLADGDYYGYTF.

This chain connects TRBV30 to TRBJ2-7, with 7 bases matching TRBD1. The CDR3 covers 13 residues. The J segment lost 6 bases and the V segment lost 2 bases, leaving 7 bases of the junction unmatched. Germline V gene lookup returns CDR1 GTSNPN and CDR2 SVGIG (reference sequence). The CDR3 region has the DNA TGTGCCTGGAGTTACCGGACAGGAGGCGAGCAGTACTTC. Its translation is CAWSYRTGGEQYF.

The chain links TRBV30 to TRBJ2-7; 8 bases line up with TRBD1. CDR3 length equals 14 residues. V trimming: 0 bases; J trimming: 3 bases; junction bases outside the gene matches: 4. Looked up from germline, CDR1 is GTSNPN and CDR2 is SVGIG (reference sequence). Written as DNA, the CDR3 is TGTGCCTGGAGTGTAACAGGGGGTAACTACGAGCAGTACTTC. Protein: CAWSVTGGNYEQYF.

CDR3 nucleotide sequence: TGTGCCAGCAGTTTAATCGGGGTTGAATGGGGCTACACCTTC. It translates to CASSLIGVEWGYTF. The V gene is TRBV28, the J gene TRBJ1-2; the D is unclear. CDR3 length: 14 amino acids. Trimming left V 2 bases short and J 8 bases short, with 15 bases between. From germline, CDR1 is MDHEN and CDR2 SYDVKM.

CDR3 bases: TGTGCCAGCAGCGCCGACCAAGGGCTCACCGGGGAGCTGTTTTTT. Translating gives CASSADQGLTGELFF. The chain carries TRBV5-6 and TRBJ2-2; D is undetermined. This CDR3 has 15 residues. Between the trimmed V and J ends, which lost 4 bases and 4 bases, there was a span of 14 bases. From germline, CDR1 is SGHDT and CDR2 YYEEEE.

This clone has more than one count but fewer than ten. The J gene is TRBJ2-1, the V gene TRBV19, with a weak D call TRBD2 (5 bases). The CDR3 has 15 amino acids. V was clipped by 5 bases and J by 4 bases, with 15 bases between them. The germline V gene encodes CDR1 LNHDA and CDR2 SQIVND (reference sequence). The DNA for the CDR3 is TGTGCCAGTAGTTACGGAATGGGCGGGTACAATGAGCAGTTCTTC. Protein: CASSYGMGGYNEQFF.

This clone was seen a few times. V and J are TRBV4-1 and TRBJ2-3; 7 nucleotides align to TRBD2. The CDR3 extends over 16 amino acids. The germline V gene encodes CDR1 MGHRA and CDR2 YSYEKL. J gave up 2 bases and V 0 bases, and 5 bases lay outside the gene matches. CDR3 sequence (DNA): TGCGCCAGCAGCCAAGAGTCCCAGCGGGACACAGATACGCAGTATTTT. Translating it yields CASSQESQRDTDTQYF.

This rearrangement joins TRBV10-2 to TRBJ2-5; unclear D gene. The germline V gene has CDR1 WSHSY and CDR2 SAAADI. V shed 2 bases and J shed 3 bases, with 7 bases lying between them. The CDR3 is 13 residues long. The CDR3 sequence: CASSEGSKETQYF. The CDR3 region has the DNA TGCGCCAGCAGTGAGGGGTCCAAAGAGACCCAGTACTTC.